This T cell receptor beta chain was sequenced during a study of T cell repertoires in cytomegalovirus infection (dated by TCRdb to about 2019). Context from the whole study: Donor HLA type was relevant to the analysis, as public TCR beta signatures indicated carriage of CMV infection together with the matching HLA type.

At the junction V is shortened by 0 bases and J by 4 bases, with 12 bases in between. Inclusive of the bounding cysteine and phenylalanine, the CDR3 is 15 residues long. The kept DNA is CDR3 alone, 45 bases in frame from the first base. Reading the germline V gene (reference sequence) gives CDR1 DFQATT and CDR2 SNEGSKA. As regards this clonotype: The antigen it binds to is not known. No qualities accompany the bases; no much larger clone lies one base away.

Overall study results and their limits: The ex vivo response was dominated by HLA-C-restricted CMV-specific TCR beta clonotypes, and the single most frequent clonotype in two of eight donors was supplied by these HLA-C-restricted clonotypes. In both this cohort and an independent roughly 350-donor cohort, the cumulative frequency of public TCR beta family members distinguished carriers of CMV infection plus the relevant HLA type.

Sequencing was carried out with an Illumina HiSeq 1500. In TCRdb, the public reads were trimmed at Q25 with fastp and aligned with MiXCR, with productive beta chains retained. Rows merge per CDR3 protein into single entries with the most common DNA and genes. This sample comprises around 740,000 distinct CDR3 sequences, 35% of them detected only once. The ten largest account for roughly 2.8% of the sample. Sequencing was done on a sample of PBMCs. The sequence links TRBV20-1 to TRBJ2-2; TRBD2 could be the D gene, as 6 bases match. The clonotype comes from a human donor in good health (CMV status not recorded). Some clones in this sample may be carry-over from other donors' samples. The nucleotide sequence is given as TGCAGTGCTAGAGAACTGGGACTCCCCACCGGGGAGCTGTTTTTT. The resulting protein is CSARELGLPTGELFF.